This T cell receptor (beta chain) was found in a study of blood T cells in healthy people across ages. The second PCR ran about 6 to 11 cycles with a sample-barcoded 5' primer and J-beta primers. Via MiXCR, TCRdb re-called the 5' RACE reads, giving one row per CDR3 protein. The repertoire holds hundreds of thousands of distinct CDR3 sequences, with around 41% as singletons. This CDR3 spans 13 amino acids. V lost 0 bases and J 3 bases, leaving 6 bases between the germline ends. Germline values: CDR1 LGHNA, CDR2 YSLEER. The receptor's source is a man aged 80 or over in good health. Sequencing used blood. The V call is TRBV4-3, the J call TRBJ2-7; unclear D gene. CDR3 sequence (DNA): TGCGCCAGCAGCCAAGATCGAGACTACGAGCAGTACTTC. This translates into CASSQDRDYEQYF.